This T cell receptor beta chain was captured in a study of long-term antiretroviral therapy in people with HIV. Study-wide context: There is a gap of about a decade between the earliest samples and the later 2015 immediate-ART recommendation. Overall study findings and caveats: The ART regimens used between the mid-2000s and the late 2010s may be less effective than current ones. Post-treatment diversity went higher with ART but stayed below transplant donor controls.

Survey-level immunoSEQ v3.0 assays were run. Sequencing was designed to cover roughly 35,000-55,000 T-cell genomes in each sample. Generated by immunoSEQ multiplex PCR, the TCRdb table keeps only in-frame clones and is missing some. The data show about 43,000 clones, with more than 75% seen just once and roughly 5% held by the top ten. Concerning this clone: What it binds is not known.

The material sequenced was unsorted PBMCs, taken 0.1 years before starting antiretroviral therapy. This receptor was identified in a woman between 45 and 65 years old with HIV.

The CDR3 coding sequence is TGTGCCAGCAGTGCACACGGACAGGATGGCTACACCTTC. This gives the protein CASSAHGQDGYTF. J is TRBJ1-2 and V is TRBV6-4, with 7 bases lining up with TRBD1. The CDR3 runs 13 residues. V lost 4 bases and J lost 6; bases outside the gene matches: 5. The germline V gene has CDR1 MRHNA and CDR2 SNTAGT.